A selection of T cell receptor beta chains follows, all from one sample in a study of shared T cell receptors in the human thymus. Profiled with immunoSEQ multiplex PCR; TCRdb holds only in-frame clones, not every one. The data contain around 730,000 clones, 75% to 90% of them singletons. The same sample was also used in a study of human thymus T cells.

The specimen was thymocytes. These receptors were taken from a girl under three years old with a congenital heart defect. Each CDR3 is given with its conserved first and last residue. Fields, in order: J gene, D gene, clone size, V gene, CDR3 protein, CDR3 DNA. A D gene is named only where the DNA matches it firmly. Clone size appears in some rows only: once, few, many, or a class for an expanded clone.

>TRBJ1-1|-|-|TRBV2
CASSRRTEAFF
TGTGCCAGCAGTCGGAGGACTGAAGCTTTCTTT
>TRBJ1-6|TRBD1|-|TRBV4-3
CASSHTHPGTGGFSPLHF
TGCGCCAGCAGCCACACCCACCCGGGGACAGGGGGTTTTTCACCCCTCCACTTT
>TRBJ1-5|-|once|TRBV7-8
CASSLASGGLAQPQHF
TGTGCCAGCAGCTTAGCGTCCGGGGGGCTTGCGCAGCCCCAGCATTTT
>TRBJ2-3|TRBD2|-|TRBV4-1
CASSLPQREDTQYF
TGCGCCAGCAGCCTCCCCCAGCGGGAGGATACGCAGTATTTT
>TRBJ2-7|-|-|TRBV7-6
CASSLDLESSYEQYF
TGTGCCAGCAGCTTAGATCTTGAGAGCTCCTACGAGCAGTACTTC
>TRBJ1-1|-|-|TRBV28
CATRGCTEAFF
TGTGCCACCCGGGGTTGCACTGAAGCTTTCTTT
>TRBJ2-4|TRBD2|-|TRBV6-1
CASSEALGGGILAKNIQYF
TGTGCCAGCAGTGAAGCGCTTGGGGGGGGGATCCTAGCCAAAAACATTCAGTACTTC
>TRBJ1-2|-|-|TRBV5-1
CASSPGTGFNYGYTF
TGCGCCAGCAGCCCCGGCACAGGCTTCAACTATGGCTACACCTTC
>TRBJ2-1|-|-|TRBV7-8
CASSLTVYNEQFF
TGTGCCAGCAGCCTGACAGTATACAATGAGCAGTTCTTC
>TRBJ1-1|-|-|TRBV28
CASSLCEGGGAFF
TGTGCCAGCAGTTTATGCGAGGGGGGGGGAGCTTTCTTT
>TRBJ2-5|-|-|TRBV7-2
CASSFRETQYF
TGTGCCAGCAGCTTCAGGGAGACCCAGTACTTC
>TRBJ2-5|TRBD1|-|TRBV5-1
CASSPGQVGGETQYF
TGCGCCAGCAGCCCGGGACAGGTGGGGGGAGAGACCCAGTACTTC
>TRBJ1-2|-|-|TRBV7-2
CASSLAQEEGTNYGYTF
TGTGCCAGCAGCTTAGCGCAGGAGGAAGGTACTAACTATGGCTACACCTTC